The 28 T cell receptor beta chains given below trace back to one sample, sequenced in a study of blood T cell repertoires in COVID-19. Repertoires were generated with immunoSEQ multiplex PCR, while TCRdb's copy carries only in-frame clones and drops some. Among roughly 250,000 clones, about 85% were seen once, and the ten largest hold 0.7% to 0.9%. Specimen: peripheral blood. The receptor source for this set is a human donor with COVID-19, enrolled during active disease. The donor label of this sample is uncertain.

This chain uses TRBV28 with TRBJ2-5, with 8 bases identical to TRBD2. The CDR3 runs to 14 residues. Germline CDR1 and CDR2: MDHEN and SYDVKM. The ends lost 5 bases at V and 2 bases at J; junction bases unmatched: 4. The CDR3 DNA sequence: TGTGCCAGCAGTCCCCAGCGGGGGCAAGAGACCCAGTACTTC. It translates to CASSPQRGQETQYF.

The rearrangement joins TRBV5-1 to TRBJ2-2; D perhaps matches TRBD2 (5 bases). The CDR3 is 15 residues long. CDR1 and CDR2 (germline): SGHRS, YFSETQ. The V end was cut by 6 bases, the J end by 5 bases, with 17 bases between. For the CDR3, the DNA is TGCGCCAGCACTTTCCTCCCGACGGGGACCGGGGAGCTGTTTTTT. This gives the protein CASTFLPTGTGELFF.

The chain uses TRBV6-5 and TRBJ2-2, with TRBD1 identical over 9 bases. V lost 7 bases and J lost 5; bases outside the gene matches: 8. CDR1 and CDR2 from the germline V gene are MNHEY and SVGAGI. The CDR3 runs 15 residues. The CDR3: CASTLSQGATGELFF. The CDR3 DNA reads TGTGCCAGCACCCTGTCACAGGGGGCTACCGGGGAGCTGTTTTTT.

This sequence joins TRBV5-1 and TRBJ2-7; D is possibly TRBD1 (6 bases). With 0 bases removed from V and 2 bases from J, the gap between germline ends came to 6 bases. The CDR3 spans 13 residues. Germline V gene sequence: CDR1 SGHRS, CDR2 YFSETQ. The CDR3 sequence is CASSLGDTYEQYF. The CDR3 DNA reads TGCGCCAGCAGCTTGGGGGACACCTACGAGCAGTACTTC.

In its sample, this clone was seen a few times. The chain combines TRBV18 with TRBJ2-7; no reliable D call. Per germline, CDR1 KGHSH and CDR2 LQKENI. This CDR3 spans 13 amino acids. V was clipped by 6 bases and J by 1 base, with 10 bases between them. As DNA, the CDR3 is TGTGCCAGCTCCCAGACGGAGTCCTACGAGCAGTACTTC. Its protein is CASSQTESYEQYF.

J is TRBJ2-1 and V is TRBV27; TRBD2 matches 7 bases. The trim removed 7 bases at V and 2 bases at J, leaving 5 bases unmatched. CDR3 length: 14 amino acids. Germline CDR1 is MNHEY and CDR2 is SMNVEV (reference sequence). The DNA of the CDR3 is TGTGCCAGCACGACTAGCCCTACCTACAATGAGCAGTTCTTC. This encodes CASTTSPTYNEQFF.

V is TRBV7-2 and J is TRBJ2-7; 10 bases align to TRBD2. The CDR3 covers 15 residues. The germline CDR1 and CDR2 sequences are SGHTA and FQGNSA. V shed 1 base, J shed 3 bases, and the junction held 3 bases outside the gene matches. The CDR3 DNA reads TGTGCCAGCAGCTTAGAGCCTAGCGGGAGCTACGAGCAGTACTTC. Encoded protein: CASSLEPSGSYEQYF.

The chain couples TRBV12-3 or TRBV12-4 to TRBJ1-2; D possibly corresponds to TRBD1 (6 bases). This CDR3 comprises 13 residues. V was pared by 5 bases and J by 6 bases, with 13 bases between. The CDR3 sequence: CASSGGQHHGYTF. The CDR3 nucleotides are TGTGCCAGCAGTGGGGGACAACACCATGGCTACACCTTC.

The CDR3 here is CASSEGQGYGGEQFF. Here the CDR3 DNA reads TGTGCCAGCAGTGAAGGACAGGGTTATGGCGGTGAGCAGTTCTTC. This chain uses TRBV2 with TRBJ2-1, with 7 positions matching TRBD1. This CDR3 region has 15 residues. The trim removed 1 base at V and 9 bases at J, leaving 9 bases unmatched. The V gene's germline CDR1 is SNHLY and CDR2 FYNNEI.

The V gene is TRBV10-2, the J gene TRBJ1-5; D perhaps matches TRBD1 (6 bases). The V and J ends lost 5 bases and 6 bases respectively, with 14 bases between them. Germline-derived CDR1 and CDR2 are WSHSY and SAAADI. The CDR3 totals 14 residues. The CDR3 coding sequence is TGCGCCAGCAGTTCTCCGGGGGGCACTCAGCCCCAGCATTTT. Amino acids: CASSSPGGTQPQHF.

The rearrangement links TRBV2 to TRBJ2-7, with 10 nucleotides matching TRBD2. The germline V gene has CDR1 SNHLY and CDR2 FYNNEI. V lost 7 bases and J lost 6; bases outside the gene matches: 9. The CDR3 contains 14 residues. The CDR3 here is CASTVLAGVGEQYF. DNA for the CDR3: TGTGCCAGCACTGTCCTAGCGGGAGTAGGCGAGCAGTACTTC.

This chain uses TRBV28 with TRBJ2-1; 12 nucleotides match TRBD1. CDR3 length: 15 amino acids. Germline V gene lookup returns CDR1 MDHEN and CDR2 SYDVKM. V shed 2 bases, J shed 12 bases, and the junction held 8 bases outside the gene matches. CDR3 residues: CASSLGTGGKIGQFF. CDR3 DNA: TGTGCCAGCAGTTTAGGGACAGGGGGCAAGATTGGGCAGTTCTTC.

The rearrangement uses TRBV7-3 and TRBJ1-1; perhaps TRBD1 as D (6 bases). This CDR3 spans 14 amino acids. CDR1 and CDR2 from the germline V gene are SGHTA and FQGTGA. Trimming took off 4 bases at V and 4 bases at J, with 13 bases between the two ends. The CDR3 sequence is CASSSGRGITEAFF. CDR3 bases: TGTGCCAGCAGCTCCGGGAGGGGGATCACTGAAGCTTTCTTT.

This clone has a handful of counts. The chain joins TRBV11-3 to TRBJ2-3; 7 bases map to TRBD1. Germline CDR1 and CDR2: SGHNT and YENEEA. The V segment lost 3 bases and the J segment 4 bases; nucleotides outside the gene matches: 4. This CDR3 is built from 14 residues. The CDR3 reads CASSFRTGPDTQYF. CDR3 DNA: TGTGCCAGCAGCTTCCGGACAGGTCCAGATACGCAGTATTTT.

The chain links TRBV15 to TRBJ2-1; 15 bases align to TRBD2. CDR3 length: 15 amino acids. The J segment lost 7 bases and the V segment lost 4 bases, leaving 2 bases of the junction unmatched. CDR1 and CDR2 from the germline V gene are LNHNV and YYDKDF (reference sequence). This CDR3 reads CATSTGLAGGNEQFF. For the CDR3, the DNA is TGTGCCACCAGCACCGGACTAGCGGGAGGGAATGAGCAGTTCTTC.

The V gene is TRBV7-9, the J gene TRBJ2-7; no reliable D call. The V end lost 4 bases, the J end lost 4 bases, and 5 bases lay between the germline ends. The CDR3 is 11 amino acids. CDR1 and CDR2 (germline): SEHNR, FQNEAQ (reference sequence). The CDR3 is CASSSEYEQYF. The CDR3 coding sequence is TGTGCCAGCAGCTCAGAATACGAGCAGTACTTC. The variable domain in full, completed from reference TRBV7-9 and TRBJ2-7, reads DTGVSQNPRHKITKRGQNVTFRCDPISEHNRLYWYRQTLGQGPEFLTYFQNEAQLEKSRLLSDRFSAERPKGSFSTLEIQRTEQGDSAMYLCASSSEYEQYFGPGTRLTVT.

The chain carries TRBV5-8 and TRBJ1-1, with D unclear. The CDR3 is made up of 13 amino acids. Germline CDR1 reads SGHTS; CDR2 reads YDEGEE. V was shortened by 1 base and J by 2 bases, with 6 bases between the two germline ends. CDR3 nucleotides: TGTGCCAGCAGCTTGACTCCAAACACTGAAGCTTTCTTT. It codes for CASSLTPNTEAFF.

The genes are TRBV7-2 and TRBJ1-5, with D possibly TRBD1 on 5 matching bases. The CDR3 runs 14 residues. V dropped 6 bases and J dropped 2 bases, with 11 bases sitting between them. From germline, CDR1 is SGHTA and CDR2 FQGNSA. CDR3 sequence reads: CASSQSRGNQPQHF. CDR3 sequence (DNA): TGTGCCAGCAGTCAAAGCAGGGGCAATCAGCCCCAGCATTTT.

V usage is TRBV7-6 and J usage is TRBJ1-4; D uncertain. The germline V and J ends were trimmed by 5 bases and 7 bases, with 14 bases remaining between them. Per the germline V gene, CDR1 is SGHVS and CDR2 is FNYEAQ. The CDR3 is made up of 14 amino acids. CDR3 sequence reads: CASSLGREGEKLFF. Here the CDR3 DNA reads TGTGCCAGCAGCCTTGGCCGGGAAGGTGAAAAACTGTTTTTT.

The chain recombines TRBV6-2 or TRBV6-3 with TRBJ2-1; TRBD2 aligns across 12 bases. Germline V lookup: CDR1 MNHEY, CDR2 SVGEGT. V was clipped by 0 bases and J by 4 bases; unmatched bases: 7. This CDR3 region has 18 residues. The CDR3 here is CASSYSLFGTSGYNEQFF. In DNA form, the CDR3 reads TGTGCCAGCAGTTACTCTCTCTTTGGGACTAGCGGGTACAATGAGCAGTTCTTC.

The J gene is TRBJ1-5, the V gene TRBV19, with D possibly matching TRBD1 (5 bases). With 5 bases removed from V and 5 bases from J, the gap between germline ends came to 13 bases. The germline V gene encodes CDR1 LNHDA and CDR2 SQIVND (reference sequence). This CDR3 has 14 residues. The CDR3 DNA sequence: TGTGCCAGTAGTCTCGATGTAGGGGATCAGCCCCAGCATTTT. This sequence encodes CASSLDVGDQPQHF.

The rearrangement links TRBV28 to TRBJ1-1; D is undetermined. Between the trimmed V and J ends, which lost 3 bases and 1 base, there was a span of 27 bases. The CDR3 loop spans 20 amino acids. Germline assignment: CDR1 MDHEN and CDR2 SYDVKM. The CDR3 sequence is CASSFSPLGGLADPNTEAFF. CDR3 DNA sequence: TGTGCCAGCAGTTTCTCCCCCTTGGGAGGCTTGGCCGATCCGAACACTGAAGCTTTCTTT.

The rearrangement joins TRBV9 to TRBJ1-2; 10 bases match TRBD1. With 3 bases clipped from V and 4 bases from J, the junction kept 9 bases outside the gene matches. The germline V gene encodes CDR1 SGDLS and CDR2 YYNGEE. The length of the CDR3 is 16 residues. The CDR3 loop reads CASSAIGQGGPYGYTF. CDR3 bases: TGTGCCAGCAGCGCTATCGGACAGGGGGGGCCCTATGGCTACACCTTC.

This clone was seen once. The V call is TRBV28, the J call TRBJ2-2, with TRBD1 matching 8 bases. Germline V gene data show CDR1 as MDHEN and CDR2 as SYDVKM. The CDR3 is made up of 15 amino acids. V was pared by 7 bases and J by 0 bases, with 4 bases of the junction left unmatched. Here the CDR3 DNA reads TGTGCCAGCACCACAGGGGGTACGAACACCGGGGAGCTGTTTTTT. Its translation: CASTTGGTNTGELFF.

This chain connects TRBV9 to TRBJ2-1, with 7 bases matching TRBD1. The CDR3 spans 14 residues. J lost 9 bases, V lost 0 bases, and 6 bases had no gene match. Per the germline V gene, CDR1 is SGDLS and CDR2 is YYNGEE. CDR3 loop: CASSVDRTGSEQFF. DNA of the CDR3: TGTGCCAGCAGCGTAGATAGGACAGGCAGTGAGCAGTTCTTC.

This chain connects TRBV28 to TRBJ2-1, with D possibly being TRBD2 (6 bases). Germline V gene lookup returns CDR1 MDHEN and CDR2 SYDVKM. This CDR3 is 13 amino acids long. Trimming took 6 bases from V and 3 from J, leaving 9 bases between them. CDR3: CASSRTNYNEQFF. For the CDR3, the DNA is TGTGCCAGCAGCAGGACTAACTACAATGAGCAGTTCTTC.

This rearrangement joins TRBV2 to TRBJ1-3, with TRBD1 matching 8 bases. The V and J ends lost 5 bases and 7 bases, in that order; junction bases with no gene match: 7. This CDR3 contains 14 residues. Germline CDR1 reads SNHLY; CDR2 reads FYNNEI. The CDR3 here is CASSFGQGQNTIYF. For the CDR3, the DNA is TGTGCCAGCAGTTTCGGACAGGGCCAGAACACCATATATTTT.

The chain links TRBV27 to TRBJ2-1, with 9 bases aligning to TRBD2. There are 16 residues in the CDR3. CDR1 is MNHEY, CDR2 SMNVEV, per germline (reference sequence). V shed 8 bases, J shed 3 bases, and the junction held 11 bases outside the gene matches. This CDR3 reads CASGRMLAGIYNEQFF. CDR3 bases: TGTGCCAGCGGCCGGATGCTAGCGGGAATCTACAATGAGCAGTTCTTC.